This TCR beta chain emerged from a study of T cells in Graves' hyperthyroidism and ophthalmopathy. For the study at large: Once the initial diagnosis was made, peripheral blood was obtained before any treatment. Study-level findings and limits: Most thyroid clonotypes expanded above 0.001 were also detected in blood.

There were TCR beta CDR3 regions amplified from RNA transcripts. HTBI primers were the set used in a first-round RT-PCR of the TCR CDR3. TCRdb re-called the multiplex PCR reads through MiXCR, storing one row per CDR3 protein. The table records roughly 380,000 distinct CDR3 sequences, approximately 15% of them present only once. This clonotype was recorded at least ten times. The antigen is undetermined. Per germline, CDR1 MDHEN and CDR2 SYDVKM. Trimming pared 5 bases from V and 1 base from J, leaving 14 bases between. The CDR3 runs 15 residues. Uncontrolled infection, other autoimmune disease, pregnancy and lactation each barred patients from inclusion. The authors took PBMCs from roughly 9.5 ml fresh peripheral blood.

V and J are TRBV28 and TRBJ1-1; D remains unclear. The origin of this receptor is a woman aged 60-75 years with Graves' hyperthyroidism. The sample was blood. The CDR3 loop reads CASSPIRGKNTEAFF. The CDR3 DNA reads TGTGCCAGCAGTCCTATTCGAGGCAAGAACACTGAAGCTTTCTTT.